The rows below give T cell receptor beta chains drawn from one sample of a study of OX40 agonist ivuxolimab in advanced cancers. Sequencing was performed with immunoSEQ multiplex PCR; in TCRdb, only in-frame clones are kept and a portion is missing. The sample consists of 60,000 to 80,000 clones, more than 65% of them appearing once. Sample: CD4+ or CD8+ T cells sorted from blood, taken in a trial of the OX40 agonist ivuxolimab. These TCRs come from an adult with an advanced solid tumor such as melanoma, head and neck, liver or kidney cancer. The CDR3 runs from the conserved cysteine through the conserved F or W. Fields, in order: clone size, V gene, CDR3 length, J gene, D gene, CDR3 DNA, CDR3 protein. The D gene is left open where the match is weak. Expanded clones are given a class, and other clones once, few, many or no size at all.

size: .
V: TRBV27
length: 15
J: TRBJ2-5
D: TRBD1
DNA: TGTGCCAGCAGTTCAAAGGGGGCAGTGAGGGAGACCCAGTACTTC
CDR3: CASSSKGAVRETQYF

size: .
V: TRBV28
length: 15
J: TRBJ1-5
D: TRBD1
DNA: TGTGCCAGCAGTTCAACCGGGACAGGGGATCAGCCCCAGCATTTT
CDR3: CASSSTGTGDQPQHF

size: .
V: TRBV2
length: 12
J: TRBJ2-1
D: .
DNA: TGTGCCAGCATCCCCAGCGGACTTACCTGGTTCTTC
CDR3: CASIPSGLTWFF

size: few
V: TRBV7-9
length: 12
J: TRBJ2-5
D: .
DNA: TGTGCCAGCAGCCCCTTCGGAGAGACCCAGTACTTC
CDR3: CASSPFGETQYF

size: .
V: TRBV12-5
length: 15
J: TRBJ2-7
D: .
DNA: TGTGCTAGTGGCCCACGTCAGGTTATCCTTTCAGAGCAGTACTTC
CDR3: CASGPRQVILSEQYF

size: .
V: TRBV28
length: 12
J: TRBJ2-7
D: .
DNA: TGTGCCAGCAGTTTTGGTCAGTACGAGCAGTACTTC
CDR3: CASSFGQYEQYF

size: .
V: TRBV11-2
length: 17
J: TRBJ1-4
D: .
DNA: TGTGCCAGCAGCCCGACCTCTTACGCGGCGTTTGATGAAAAACTGTTTTTT
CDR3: CASSPTSYAAFDEKLFF

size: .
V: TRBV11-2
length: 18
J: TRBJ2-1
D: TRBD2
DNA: TGTGCCAGCAGCCTTAGGGCTAGCGGGAGTTGGTCCTACAATGAGCAGTTCTTC
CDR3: CASSLRASGSWSYNEQFF

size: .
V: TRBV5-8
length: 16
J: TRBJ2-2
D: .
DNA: TGTGCCAGCAGCCCCCGTCGAGGTGGGGGACTCGGGGAGCTGTTTTTT
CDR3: CASSPRRGGGLGELFF

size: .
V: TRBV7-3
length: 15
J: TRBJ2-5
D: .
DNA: TGTGCCAGCAGCTTAACGCCTAGTGGGGGAGAGACCCAGTACTTC
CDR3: CASSLTPSGGETQYF

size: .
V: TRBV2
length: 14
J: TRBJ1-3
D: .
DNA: TGTGCCAGCAGAGATTCAGGGTTCGGAAACACCATATATTTT
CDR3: CASRDSGFGNTIYF

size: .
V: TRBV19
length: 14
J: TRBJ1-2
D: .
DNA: TGTGCCAGTAGTATAGAGGCCAGCTTTTATGGCTACACCTTC
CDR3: CASSIEASFYGYTF

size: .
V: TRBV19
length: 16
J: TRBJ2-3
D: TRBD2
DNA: TGTGCCAGTAGTATCCGACTAGCGGGAGGTGCAGATACGCAGTATTTT
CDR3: CASSIRLAGGADTQYF

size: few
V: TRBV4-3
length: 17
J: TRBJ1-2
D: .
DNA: TGCGCCAGCAGCCAAGATTGGTTAGGGTTGGAGGGGTATGGCTACACCTTC
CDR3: CASSQDWLGLEGYGYTF

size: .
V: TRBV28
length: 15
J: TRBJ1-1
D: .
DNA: TGTGCCAGCAGTTTATCGGTAGGAAGGGTCACTGAAGCTTTCTTT
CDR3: CASSLSVGRVTEAFF

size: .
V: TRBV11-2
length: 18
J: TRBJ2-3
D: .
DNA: TGTGCCAGCAGCTTGGGGGGACAGTCTTTCGGAAGAAGGAATACGCAGTATTTT
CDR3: CASSLGGQSFGRRNTQYF

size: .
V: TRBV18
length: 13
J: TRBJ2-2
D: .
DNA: TGTGCCAGCTCACCTGGGAACACCGGGGAGCTGTTTTTT
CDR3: CASSPGNTGELFF

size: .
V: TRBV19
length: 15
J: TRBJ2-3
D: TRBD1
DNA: TGTGCCAGTAGGGCTTGGGACAGGGGGACAGATACGCAGTATTTT
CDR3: CASRAWDRGTDTQYF

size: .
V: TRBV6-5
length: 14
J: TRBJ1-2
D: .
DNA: TGTGCCAGCAGTTACCGTGGTCAGGGATATGGCTACACCTTC
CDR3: CASSYRGQGYGYTF

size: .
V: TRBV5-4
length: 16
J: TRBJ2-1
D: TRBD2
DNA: TGTGCCAGCAGCTTGGCTGGACTAGCGGGCAATCTTGAGCAGTTCTTC
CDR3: CASSLAGLAGNLEQFF

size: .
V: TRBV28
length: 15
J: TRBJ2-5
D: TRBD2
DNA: TGTGCCAGCACCCGGACTAGCGGGAGGGCGAGGACCCAGTACTTC
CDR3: CASTRTSGRARTQYF

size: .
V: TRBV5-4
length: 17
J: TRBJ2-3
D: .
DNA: TGTGCCAGCAGCTTGGGAGTTGCGGCCTCTAGCACAGATACGCAGTATTTT
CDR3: CASSLGVAASSTDTQYF

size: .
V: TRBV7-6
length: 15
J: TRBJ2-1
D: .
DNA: TGTGCCAGCAGCCCTAGAGAGGGTCTTCGAGATGAGCAGTTCTTC
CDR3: CASSPREGLRDEQFF

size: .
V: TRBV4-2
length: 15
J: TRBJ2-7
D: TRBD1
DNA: TGTGCCAGCAGCCAAGCAGCGGACAGGGGTTACGAGCAGTACTTC
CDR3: CASSQAADRGYEQYF

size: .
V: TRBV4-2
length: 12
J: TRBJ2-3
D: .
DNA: TGTGCCAGCAGCCACGGCCGAGATACGCAGTATTTT
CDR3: CASSHGRDTQYF

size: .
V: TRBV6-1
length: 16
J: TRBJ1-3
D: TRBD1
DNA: TGTGCCAGCAGTGTCAGACAGGGATGGGACGGAAACACCATATATTTT
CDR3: CASSVRQGWDGNTIYF

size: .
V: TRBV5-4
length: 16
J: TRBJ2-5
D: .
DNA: TGTGCCAGCAGCAGTGAGCCGGGCCTCAGGGACGAGACCCAGTACTTC
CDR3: CASSSEPGLRDETQYF

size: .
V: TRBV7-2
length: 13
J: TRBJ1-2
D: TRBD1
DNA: TGTGCCAGCAGCCGGGACAGGGGCTATGGCTACACCTTC
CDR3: CASSRDRGYGYTF

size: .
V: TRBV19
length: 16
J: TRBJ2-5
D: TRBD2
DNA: TGTGCCAGTAAGGGGCGGCTAGCGGGAGACGAGGAGACCCAGTACTTC
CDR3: CASKGRLAGDEETQYF

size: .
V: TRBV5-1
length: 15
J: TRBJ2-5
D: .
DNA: TGCGCCAGCAGCCCAGGGAGTAGAACGACGGAGACCCAGTACTTC
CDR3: CASSPGSRTTETQYF

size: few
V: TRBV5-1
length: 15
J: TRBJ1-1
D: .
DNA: TGCGCCAGCAGCTTGGTTGGGGGAGGTCTCGGAATGGCTTTCTTT
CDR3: CASSLVGGGLGMAFF

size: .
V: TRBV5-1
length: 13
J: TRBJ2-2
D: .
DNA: TGCGCCAGCAGCGCCCCCTACACCGGGGAGCTGTTTTTT
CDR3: CASSAPYTGELFF

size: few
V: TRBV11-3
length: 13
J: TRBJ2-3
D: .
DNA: TGTGCCAGCAGCTTAGGCAGAGGGGATACGCAGTATTTT
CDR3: CASSLGRGDTQYF

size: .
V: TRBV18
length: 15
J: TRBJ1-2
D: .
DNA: TGTGCCAGCTCCGGTGGTATTAGTGCTAACTATGGCTACACCTTC
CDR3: CASSGGISANYGYTF

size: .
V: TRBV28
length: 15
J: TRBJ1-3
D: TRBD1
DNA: TGTGCCAGCAGCCCTGACAGGGGGCAGGGAAACACCATATATTTT
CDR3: CASSPDRGQGNTIYF

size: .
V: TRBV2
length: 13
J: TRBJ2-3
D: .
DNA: TGTGCCAGCATGAGGGGGGACACAGATACGCAGTATTTT
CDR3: CASMRGDTDTQYF

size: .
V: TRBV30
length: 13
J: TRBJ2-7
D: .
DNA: TGTGCCTGGAGTGTTTTGGGGGGCTACGAGCAGTACTTC
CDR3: CAWSVLGGYEQYF

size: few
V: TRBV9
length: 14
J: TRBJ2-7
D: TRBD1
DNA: TGTGCCAGCAATATGAAGGGACAGACGGGCGAGCAGTACTTC
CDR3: CASNMKGQTGEQYF

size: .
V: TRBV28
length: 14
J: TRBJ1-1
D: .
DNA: TGTGCCAGCCGTATAGGGCGGATGAACACTGAAGCTTTCTTT
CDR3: CASRIGRMNTEAFF

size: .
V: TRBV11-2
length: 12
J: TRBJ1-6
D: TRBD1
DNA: TGTGCCAGTGGACAGGGCGGTTCACCCCTCCACTTT
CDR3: CASGQGGSPLHF

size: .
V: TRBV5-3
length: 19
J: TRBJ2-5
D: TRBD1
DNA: TGTGCCAGACCAAATTACCGGGACAGGGGGCACGGTCCTAAAGAGACCCAGTACTTC
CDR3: CARPNYRDRGHGPKETQYF

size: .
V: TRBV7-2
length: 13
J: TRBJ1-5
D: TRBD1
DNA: TGTGCCAGCAGTTCAGGGGGGGTTCAGCCCCAGCATTTT
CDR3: CASSSGGVQPQHF

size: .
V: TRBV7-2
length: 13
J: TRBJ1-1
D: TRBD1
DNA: TGTGCCAGCAGCTTCACAGGGGATACTGAAGCTTTCTTT
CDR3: CASSFTGDTEAFF

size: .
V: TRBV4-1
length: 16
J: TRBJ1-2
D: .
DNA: TGCGCCAGCAGCCAGGCAAGTGGTACCCTTAACTATGGCTACACCTTC
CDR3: CASSQASGTLNYGYTF

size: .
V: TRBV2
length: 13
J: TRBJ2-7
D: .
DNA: TGTGCCAGCAGTGGAGGAGGATATTACGAGCAGTACTTC
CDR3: CASSGGGYYEQYF

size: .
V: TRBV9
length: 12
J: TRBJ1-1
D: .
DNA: TGTGCCAGCAGCCCGCAAGAGGGCCAGGCTTTCTTT
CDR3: CASSPQEGQAFF

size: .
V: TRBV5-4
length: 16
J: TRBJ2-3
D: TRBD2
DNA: TGTGCCAGCAGCTTACGACTAGCTCGTCGCACAGATACGCAGTATTTT
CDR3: CASSLRLARRTDTQYF

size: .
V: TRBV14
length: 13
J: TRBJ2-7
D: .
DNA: TGTGCCAGCAGCCAAGAAGTCTTCTACGAGCAGTACTTC
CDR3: CASSQEVFYEQYF

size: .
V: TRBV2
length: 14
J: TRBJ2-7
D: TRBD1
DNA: TGTGCCAGCAAGAAAGGACAGGATGCCTACGAGCAGTACTTC
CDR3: CASKKGQDAYEQYF

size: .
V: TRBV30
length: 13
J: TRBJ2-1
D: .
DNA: TGTGCCTGGAGTGTTAGACTACGGGATGAGCAGTTCTTC
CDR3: CAWSVRLRDEQFF

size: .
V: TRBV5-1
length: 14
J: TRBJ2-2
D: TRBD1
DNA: TGCGCCAGCAGCTTATCAGGGGGCACCGGGGAGCTGTTTTTT
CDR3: CASSLSGGTGELFF

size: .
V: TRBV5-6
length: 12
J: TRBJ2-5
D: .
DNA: TGTGCCAGCAGCGTGGGAGAGAAGACCCAGTACTTC
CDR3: CASSVGEKTQYF

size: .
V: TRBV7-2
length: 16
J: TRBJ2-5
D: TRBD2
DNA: TGTGCCAGCAGCTTGCTAGCGGGAACCCACCAAGAGACCCAGTACTTC
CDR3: CASSLLAGTHQETQYF

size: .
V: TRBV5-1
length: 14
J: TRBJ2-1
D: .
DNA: TGCGCCAGCAGCTATACCAGGGGCCCCAATGAGCAGTTCTTC
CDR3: CASSYTRGPNEQFF

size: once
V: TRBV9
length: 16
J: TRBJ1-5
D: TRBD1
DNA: TGTGCCAGCAGCGCTACGCAGGGGGGGAGCAATCAGCCCCAGCATTTT
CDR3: CASSATQGGSNQPQHF